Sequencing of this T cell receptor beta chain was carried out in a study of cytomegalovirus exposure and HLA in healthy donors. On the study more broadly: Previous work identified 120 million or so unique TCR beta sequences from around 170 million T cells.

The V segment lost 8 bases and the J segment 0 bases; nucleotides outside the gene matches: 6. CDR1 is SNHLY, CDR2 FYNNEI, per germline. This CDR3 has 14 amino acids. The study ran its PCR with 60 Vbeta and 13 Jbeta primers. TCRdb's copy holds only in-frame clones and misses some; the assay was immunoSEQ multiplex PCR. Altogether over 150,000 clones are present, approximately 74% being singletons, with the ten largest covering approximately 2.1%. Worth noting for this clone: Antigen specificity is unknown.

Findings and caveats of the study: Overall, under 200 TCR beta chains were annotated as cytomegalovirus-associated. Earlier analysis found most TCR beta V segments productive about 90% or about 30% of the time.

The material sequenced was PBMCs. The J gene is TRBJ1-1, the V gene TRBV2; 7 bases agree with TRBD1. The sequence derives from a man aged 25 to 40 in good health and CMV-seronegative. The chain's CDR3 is CASGYRGMNTEAFF. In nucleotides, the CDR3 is TGTGCCAGCGGATACAGGGGAATGAACACTGAAGCTTTCTTT.